This T cell receptor beta chain derives from a study of blood T cells in healthy people across ages. Study findings and constraints: Age brought a roughly linear fall in TCR beta diversity measured per million T cells.

A J-beta primer mix and a sample-barcoded 5' primer were used in a second PCR of about 7 to 12 cycles. MiXCR, applied by TCRdb to the 5' RACE reads, yields one record per CDR3 protein. The sample shows 1,800,000 or so distinct CDR3 sequences, 35% to 50% of them seen only once. A remark on this clonotype: The antigen remains unidentified.

Healthy Russian Caucasian donors spanned ages roughly 6 to 100 years. It was 9.5 to 10 milliliters of peripheral blood that were drawn from each donor. The extraction recovered at least 5.5 micrograms of total RNA per sample. The CDR3 spans 17 residues. Germline CDR1 MRHNA, CDR2 SNTAGT. J gave up 3 bases and V 2 bases, and 10 bases lay outside the gene matches. The V gene is TRBV6-4, the J gene TRBJ2-4, with TRBD1 matching over 7 bases. Sequenced material: blood. The source is a human donor in good health. CDR3 sequence (DNA): TGTGCCAGCAGTGACCAGGACAGGCTCCTTTACAAAAACATTCAGTACTTC. Translating it yields CASSDQDRLLYKNIQYF.